This entry is about one T cell receptor (beta chain). No cognate antigen has been identified for it. Per-base quality was not reported, and no clone a single base away is much larger than it. This sample is drawn from a study of T cell responses to AZD1222 COVID-19 vaccine (TCRdb year 2021). About the investigation overall: A total of about 230 trial participants underwent TCR sequencing, of whom 200 to 220 received two doses of AZD1222 and approximately 25 received two doses of the MenACWY control vaccine. Trial participants were enrolled into age subgroups of 18-55, 56-69 and 70-plus years, which contained around 140, 26 and 57 TCR-sequenced participants, respectively.

Read against the paper, the sample's time point label means: about 28 days (+/-7) after the second vaccine dose. The intended sense of this specimen's treatment or condition label: meningococcal conjugate vaccine given as trial control. Vaccinee samples came from UK trials COV001 and COV002, including a single-blind randomized controlled phase 2/3 trial of AZD1222 (ChAdOx1 nCoV-19) in healthy adults. Trial participant PBMC samples were collected at day 0 and day 28 after the second dose for TCRbeta chain sequencing. Including the terminal cysteine and phenylalanine, the CDR3 comprises 13 residues. The sequence is cut down to CDR3 DNA, 39 bases in frame from base 1. The V and J ends are trimmed by 1 base and 5 bases, leaving 8 bases between them. The germline V gene specifies SGHAT as CDR1 and FQNNGV as CDR2. The CDR3 regions of human TCRbeta chains were analyzed by immunosequencing. On the study's bioinformatics: Repertoire TCRs were matched against a reference library of SARS-CoV-2-specific TCRs generated with the MIRA antigen-specificity platform. Breadth was defined as the fraction of unique TCRs that were SARS-CoV-2-associated. Depth was defined as the fraction of total T cells that were SARS-CoV-2-associated. Each spike-specific TCR was assigned to its reactive spike region and to a CD4 or CD8 class using the MIRA data. Log10-transformed breadth and depth values were compared by one-way ANOVA with Sidak's multiple comparisons tests. TCRdb carries this immuneACCESS record with in-frame sequences only. Its versions omit some clonotypes, under half of them owing to an unresolved V gene in the studies checked, with the rest unexplained. V and J calls and clone size follow that table, whereas D and trimming were derived from the DNA. The sample table records 120,000 or so clones; about nine tenths of these occur just once. 4% to 5% of the sample rests with the top ten.

The paper's findings and limits, for the study overall: Because no day 14 peak-response samples were available, repertoires were characterized only after the peak T cell response. The vaccine-associated CD4 TCRs covered the entire spike protein, and the dominant responses fell in regions 160-218 and 743-854. Most participants were white British and females outnumbered males, and the authors suggested that clonal diversity may have been underestimated. The 56-69-year group was small, and its depth increase did not reach significance, likely because of low power. Conclusions about previously exposed vaccinees were limited because only five to seven AZD1222 recipients were SARS-CoV-2 seropositive at baseline. Spike-specific TCR breadth and depth rose significantly after two AZD1222 doses compared with day 0 and with MenACWY recipients. Nearly half of unique spike-specific TCRs reportedly recognized epitopes outside regions mutated in the B.1.351 and B.1.1.7 variants.

The receptor's source is an adult who received the MenACWY meningococcal vaccine as a control. The material was peripheral blood, obtained 28 days after the second dose of the MenACWY control vaccine. The rearranged chain carries TRBV11-2 and TRBJ2-5, and perhaps TRBD2 as D gene, on 5 matching bases. The bases are TGTGCCAGCAGCTTAGGCCCGGGGGAGACCCAGTACTTC. This encodes CASSLGPGETQYF. The full variable domain, completed from the reference TRBV11-2 and TRBJ2-5 proteins outside the CDR3, reads EAGVAQSPRYKIIEKRQSVAFWCNPISGHATLYWYQQILGQGPKLLIQFQNNGVVDDSQLPKDRFSAERLKGVDSTLKIQPAKLEDSAVYLCASSLGPGETQYFGPGTRLLVL.